These 31 T cell receptor beta chains were sequenced from one sample in a study of T cells in localized non-small cell lung cancer (dated by TCRdb to 2019 to 2021). To prepare the library, the immunoSEQ multiplex PCR assay was applied. This is the immuneACCESS table as TCRdb keeps it, with only in-frame sequences that have V and J called. A part of the clones is gone; compared with another copy, unresolved V genes explain less than half, and the rest is unexplained. The sample table holds tens of thousands of clones, of which approximately 80% were seen once. Under 7.5% of the sample belongs to the ten largest clones. Sequences were derived from peripheral blood mononuclear cells, sampled before any cancer treatment. The source is a male donor at least 60 years old with stage II lung adenocarcinoma.

The chain combines TRBV28 with TRBJ2-3; 8 bases match TRBD2. CDR3 size: 15 residues. Germline CDR1 MDHEN, CDR2 SYDVKM. The junction had 4 bases not matched to a gene; V was cut back by 2 bases and J by 3 bases. The CDR3 reads CASSLAGGRTDTQYF. The CDR3 DNA reads as TGTGCCAGCAGTTTAGCGGGAGGACGGACAGATACGCAGTATTTT.

V is TRBV5-1 and J is TRBJ1-1, with D possibly TRBD1 on 5 matching bases. Germline CDR1 and CDR2: SGHRS and YFSETQ. Deletions cut 1 base from V and 10 bases from J, with 14 bases between. The CDR3 totals 13 residues. CDR3 sequence: CASSLRPAGGAFF. The CDR3 DNA follows: TGCGCCAGCAGCTTGAGGCCAGCCGGGGGAGCTTTCTTT.

The table lists this clone with a count of one. The chain couples TRBV10-3 to TRBJ2-3; D call uncertain. Germline values: CDR1 ENHRY, CDR2 SYGVKD. Trimming stripped 7 bases from V and 2 bases from J, with 10 bases between. The CDR3 contains 13 residues. The CDR3 loop is CAIKPPLTDTQYF. CDR3 bases: TGTGCCATCAAGCCCCCCCTCACAGATACGCAGTATTTT.

V is TRBV27 and J is TRBJ2-1, with unresolved D. Germline assignment: CDR1 MNHEY and CDR2 SMNVEV (reference sequence). V was trimmed by 1 base and J by 5 bases, leaving 9 bases between them. The CDR3 runs to 14 residues. The CDR3 bases are TGTGCCAGCAGTTTATGGCTGCCCAACAATGAGCAGTTCTTC. Translated: CASSLWLPNNEQFF.

The V and J genes are TRBV10-3 and TRBJ2-1, with TRBD1 identical over 8 bases. The CDR3 has 14 residues. V was clipped by 6 bases and J by 7 bases; unmatched bases: 8. The germline gives CDR1 ENHRY, CDR2 SYGVKD. CDR3 region: CAISYQGASNEQFF. The CDR3 bases are TGTGCCATCAGCTACCAGGGGGCGAGTAATGAGCAGTTCTTC.

This clone was detected a few times. This chain links TRBV6-5 with TRBJ1-1; D call uncertain. The CDR3 totals 13 residues. V dropped 4 bases and J dropped 5 bases, with 11 bases sitting between them. In germline, CDR1 is MNHEY, CDR2 SVGAGI. CDR3 protein: CASSSTLRTEAFF. The CDR3 DNA is TGTGCCAGCAGTTCGACTCTGAGGACTGAAGCTTTCTTT.

This sequence joins TRBV7-9 and TRBJ1-2; the D gene is possibly TRBD1 (5 bases). The length of the CDR3 is 14 residues. Germline CDR1 and CDR2: SEHNR and FQNEAQ (reference sequence). Trimming took 3 bases from V and 8 from J, leaving 16 bases between them. CDR3 sequence: CASSFAGGEKGYTF. CDR3 DNA sequence: TGTGCCAGCAGCTTCGCGGGGGGAGAGAAAGGCTACACCTTC.

In this sample, this clone turned up a few times. The CDR3, as DNA: TGTGCCAGCAGTGATCTTGCCACTGAAGCTTTCTTT. Encoded protein: CASSDLATEAFF. V usage is TRBV6-5 and J usage is TRBJ1-1; the D is unclear. With 5 bases removed from V and 4 bases from J, the gap between germline ends came to 8 bases. CDR3 length equals 12 residues. The germline CDR1 and CDR2 sequences are MNHEY and SVGAGI.

The genes are TRBV5-1 and TRBJ1-5; TRBD1 matches 7 bases. CDR3 length: 14 amino acids. Germline CDR1 reads SGHRS; CDR2 reads YFSETQ. V shed 4 bases and J 7 bases; nucleotides not matched to a gene: 8. The CDR3 DNA follows: TGCGCCAGCAGCCCGGACAGGTCGGGACAGCCCCAGCATTTT. Amino acids: CASSPDRSGQPQHF.

The CDR3 nucleotides read TGTGCCAGTAGTATCTTAAAGGGGACAGTTAATCAGCCCCAGCATTTT. Translation: CASSILKGTVNQPQHF. The chain joins TRBV19 to TRBJ1-5; 7 nucleotides line up with TRBD1. Germline assignment: CDR1 LNHDA and CDR2 SQIVND (reference sequence). The V segment lost 3 bases and the J segment 4 bases; nucleotides outside the gene matches: 9. The CDR3 is 16 amino acids.

The chain carries TRBV30 and TRBJ2-3, with TRBD2 identical over 10 bases. Trimming cost V 2 bases and J 6 bases; bases outside gene matches: 17. This CDR3 is 18 amino acids long. From germline, CDR1 is GTSNPN and CDR2 SVGIG (reference sequence). This CDR3 is CAWSSGSSGSGVVDTQYF. CDR3 bases: TGTGCCTGGAGTTCGGGGTCTAGCGGGAGCGGTGTGGTGGATACGCAGTATTTT.

The chain is built from TRBV25-1 and TRBJ2-7; D uncertain. There are 12 residues in the CDR3. Trimming stripped 5 bases from V and 1 base from J, with 6 bases between. Looked up from germline, CDR1 is MGHDK and CDR2 is SYGVNS. The chain's CDR3 is CASSRQSYEQYF. Here the CDR3 DNA reads TGTGCCAGCAGTCGGCAGTCCTACGAGCAGTACTTC.

The chain uses TRBV30 and TRBJ1-3; 9 nucleotides line up with TRBD1. Germline trimming cut 5 bases from V and 0 bases from J; bases unmatched to any gene: 11. From germline, CDR1 is GTSNPN and CDR2 SVGIG (reference sequence). The CDR3 is 17 residues long. In nucleotides, the CDR3 is TGTGCCTGGTCTACCCGTGGGACAGGGATCTCTGGAAACACCATATATTTT. Amino acids: CAWSTRGTGISGNTIYF.

The chain carries TRBV6-5 and TRBJ2-1; D could derive from TRBD1 or TRBD2 (5 bases each). CDR1 is MNHEY, CDR2 SVGAGI, per germline. V was pared by 4 bases and J by 3 bases, with 16 bases between. The CDR3 length is 16 residues. The CDR3 is CASSSRGSLFYNEQFF. The CDR3 DNA sequence: TGTGCCAGCAGTTCCCGGGGCTCCTTATTCTACAATGAGCAGTTCTTC.

This chain uses TRBV4-1 with TRBJ1-4; maybe TRBD1 (5 bases). CDR3 length: 15 amino acids. In germline, CDR1 is MGHRA, CDR2 YSYEKL. V lost 4 bases and J 6 bases, leaving 15 bases between the germline ends. The CDR3 nucleotides are TGCGCCAGCAGCCGCGGGACGGCAGATGATGAAAAACTGTTTTTT. Protein product: CASSRGTADDEKLFF.

This clone was counted a few times. The chain couples TRBV10-1 to TRBJ2-6, with unresolved D. The CDR3 runs to 14 residues. Germline lookup yields CDR1 WNHNN and CDR2 SYGVQD (reference sequence). The V and J ends lost 8 bases and 0 bases respectively, with 8 bases between them. The DNA of the CDR3 is TGCGCCAGCGAACGGACCTCTGGGGCCAACGTCCTGACTTTC. It is translated as CASERTSGANVLTF.

About this clone: The same CDR3 arises from other DNA sequences in this sample as well. The V call is TRBV28, the J call TRBJ2-3; D remains unclear. Germline V gene data show CDR1 as MDHEN and CDR2 as SYDVKM. Trimming stripped 4 bases from V and 2 bases from J, with 4 bases between. This CDR3 comprises 12 residues. The DNA of the CDR3 is TGTGCCAGCAGTTCCCTCACAGATACGCAGTATTTT. Protein: CASSSLTDTQYF.

The chain joins TRBV2 to TRBJ2-7, with 9 positions matching TRBD1. Germline trimming cut 5 bases from V and 7 bases from J; bases unmatched to any gene: 12. The V gene's germline CDR1 is SNHLY and CDR2 FYNNEI. The CDR3 runs 15 residues. This chain's CDR3 is CASSPSRGTGREQYF. The CDR3 DNA reads as TGTGCCAGCAGTCCATCACGGGGGACAGGGAGAGAGCAGTACTTC.

The chain carries TRBV2 and TRBJ2-1, with 10 bases fitting TRBD2. The CDR3 sequence is 17 residues long. Germline lookup yields CDR1 SNHLY and CDR2 FYNNEI. Trimming at V came to 2 bases and at J to 8 bases, leaving 12 bases not matched to a gene. CDR3 sequence: CASSERWGLAGDYEQFF. The CDR3 nucleotides are TGTGCCAGCAGTGAAAGGTGGGGTCTAGCGGGAGATTATGAGCAGTTCTTC.

The rearrangement joins TRBV7-3 to TRBJ1-1, with a possible D match to TRBD1 (6 bases). The CDR3 contains 14 residues. The germline V gene encodes CDR1 SGHTA and CDR2 FQGTGA. The V end lost 5 bases, the J end lost 1 base, and 11 bases lay between the germline ends. This chain's CDR3 is CASSPTGPNTEAFF. In DNA, the CDR3 is TGTGCCAGCAGCCCAACAGGGCCGAACACTGAAGCTTTCTTT.

With respect to this clone: A read error may produce the germline difference seen at one junction end. The chain has TRBV6-5 and TRBJ2-7; D ambiguous. The CDR3 is 11 residues long. Germline CDR1 MNHEY, CDR2 SVGAGI. The CDR3 sequence: CASSNSYEQYF. For the CDR3, the DNA is TGTGCCAGCAGTAACTCCTACGAGCAGTACTTC.

The rearrangement joins TRBV28 to TRBJ2-1, with D perhaps matching TRBD1 or TRBD2 (5 bases each). Germline values: CDR1 MDHEN, CDR2 SYDVKM. V lost 10 bases, J lost 5 bases, and 21 bases lay in between. The CDR3 extends over 15 amino acids. The CDR3 coding sequence is TGTGCCATCCAGAGAACCCCGGGACCAAACAATGAGCAGTTCTTC. Protein product: CAIQRTPGPNNEQFF.

V gene TRBV4-1 combines with J gene TRBJ2-7; D unresolved. The CDR3 has 17 amino acids. V was cut by 0 bases and J by 2 bases, with 17 bases left in between. The germline V gene has CDR1 MGHRA and CDR2 YSYEKL. Written as DNA, the CDR3 is TGCGCCAGCAGCCAAGATCACCTAGGGCAGCCACCCTACGAGCAGTACTTC. Translation: CASSQDHLGQPPYEQYF.

This chain uses TRBV5-6 with TRBJ1-1; TRBD1 agrees at 12 bases. Germline V gene lookup returns CDR1 SGHDT and CDR2 YYEEEE. This CDR3 spans 16 amino acids. J gave up 3 bases and V 4 bases, and 7 bases lay outside the gene matches. The CDR3 nucleotides read TGTGCCAGCAGCCCCGGGACAGGGGGCTTGCACACTGAAGCTTTCTTT. It is translated as CASSPGTGGLHTEAFF. Looking up the rest from reference TRBV5-6 and TRBJ1-1 gives the full variable domain: DAGVTQSPTHLIKTRGQQVTLRCSPKSGHDTVSWYQQALGQGPQFIFQYYEEEERQRGNFPDRFSGHQFPNYSSELNVNALLLGDSALYLCASSPGTGGLHTEAFFGQGTRLTVV.

This clone was seen once. This chain connects TRBV28 to TRBJ1-5; D gene ambiguous. CDR1 and CDR2 from the germline V gene are MDHEN and SYDVKM. V was pared by 3 bases and J by 3 bases, with 12 bases between. The length of the CDR3 is 15 residues. CDR3 nucleotides: TGTGCCAGCAGTTTTCTCGGGGAATCCAATCAGCCCCAGCATTTT. Its protein is CASSFLGESNQPQHF.

This chain joins TRBV6-5 and TRBJ1-1; D uncertain. Germline V lookup: CDR1 MNHEY, CDR2 SVGAGI. V was trimmed by 6 bases and J by 5 bases, leaving 7 bases between them. CDR3 length: 11 amino acids. In DNA, the CDR3 is TGTGCCAGCAGGCGTACTACTGAAGCTTTCTTT. It yields the protein CASRRTTEAFF.

The chain joins TRBV15 to TRBJ2-1; D is tentatively TRBD1 or TRBD2 (6 bases each). The CDR3 contains 15 residues. V shed 5 bases and J shed 3 bases, with 14 bases lying between them. The germline V gene encodes CDR1 LNHNV and CDR2 YYDKDF (reference sequence). The CDR3 reads CATSGGGKHYNEQFF. The CDR3 nucleotides are TGTGCCACCAGCGGAGGGGGTAAGCACTACAATGAGCAGTTCTTC. Using reference TRBV15 and TRBJ2-1 for the parts outside the CDR3, the full variable domain is DAMVIQNPRYQVTQFGKPVTLSCSQTLNHNVMYWYQQKSSQAPKLLFHYYDKDFNNEADTPDNFQSRRPNTSFCFLDIRSPGLGDTAMYLCATSGGGKHYNEQFFGPGTRLTVL.

This clone is termed medium-sized. V usage is TRBV7-2 and J usage is TRBJ1-3, with TRBD1 matching 9 bases. This CDR3 has 16 amino acids. Germline-derived CDR1 and CDR2 are SGHTA and FQGNSA. The ends lost 1 base at V and 4 bases at J; junction bases unmatched: 5. The CDR3 DNA is TGTGCCAGCAGCTTAGATCCCGGGACAGGGGGAAACACCATATATTTT. Protein product: CASSLDPGTGGNTIYF.

This chain uses TRBV19 with TRBJ1-5, with D uncertain. The CDR3 covers 21 residues. The V gene's germline CDR1 is LNHDA and CDR2 SQIVND (reference sequence). V lost 0 bases and J 0 bases, leaving 24 bases between the germline ends. This CDR3 is CASSIDTGPSLGSVSNQPQHF. The CDR3 DNA is TGTGCCAGTAGTATAGACACCGGGCCATCGCTGGGTTCTGTTAGCAATCAGCCCCAGCATTTT.

This chain joins TRBV2 and TRBJ2-1; D is unclear. This CDR3 is 15 amino acids long. CDR1 and CDR2 (germline): SNHLY, FYNNEI. Deletions cut 3 bases from V and 0 bases from J, with 9 bases between. The CDR3 DNA reads as TGTGCCAGCAGTGAGTTGCGCGGCTCCTACAATGAGCAGTTCTTC. It codes for CASSELRGSYNEQFF.

The chain joins TRBV5-6 to TRBJ2-3; D not certain. The CDR3 consists of 14 residues. Germline V gives CDR1 SGHDT, CDR2 YYEEEE. With 3 bases removed from V and 1 base from J, the gap between germline ends came to 9 bases. In DNA, the CDR3 is TGTGCCAGCAGCTCAGGCGGCCGCACAGATACGCAGTATTTT. Its translation: CASSSGGRTDTQYF.